What follows is one T cell receptor (beta chain) and its context. The sample belongs to a study of T-cell reconstitution after alpha-beta-depleted transplantation in children. CDR1 and CDR2 from the germline V gene are MNHNS and SASEGT. This CDR3 comprises 13 residues. V lost 7 bases, J lost 9 bases, and 12 bases stayed unmatched. Unique molecular identifiers tagged the TCRbeta library. MiXCR, run by TCRdb on the PCR reads, gives a single entry per CDR3 protein. The table records hundreds of thousands of distinct CDR3 sequences, 12% of them present only once. The sequencing used PBMCs from the stem cell graft donor, collected from the stem cell graft. The origin of this receptor is a human donor who donated a stem cell graft to a child with acute lymphoblastic leukemia. The chain couples TRBV6-1 to TRBJ2-7; 7 nucleotides line up with TRBD1. The CDR3 loop reads CASKVRTGLRQYF. For the CDR3, the DNA is TGTGCCAGCAAAGTGCGGACAGGCCTCCGGCAGTACTTC.